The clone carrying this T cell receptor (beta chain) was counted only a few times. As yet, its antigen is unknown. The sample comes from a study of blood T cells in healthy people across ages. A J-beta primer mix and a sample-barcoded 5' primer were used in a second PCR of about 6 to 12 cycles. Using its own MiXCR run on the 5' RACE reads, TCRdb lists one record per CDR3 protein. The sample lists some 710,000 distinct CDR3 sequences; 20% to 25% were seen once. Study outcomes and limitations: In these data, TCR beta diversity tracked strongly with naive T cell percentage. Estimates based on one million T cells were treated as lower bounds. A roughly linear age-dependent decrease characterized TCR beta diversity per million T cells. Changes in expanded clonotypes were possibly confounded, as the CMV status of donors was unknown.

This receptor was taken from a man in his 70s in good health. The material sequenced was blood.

CDR3 nucleotides: TGCAGTGCTAGAGATTCGTCTAGATTTGGTGAGCAGTTCTTC. This translates into CSARDSSRFGEQFF. The chain has TRBV20-1 and TRBJ2-1; D call uncertain. Trimming cost V 0 bases and J 9 bases, with 15 bases left between them. CDR1 is DFQATT and CDR2 is SNEGSKA in the germline V gene (reference sequence). There are 14 residues in the CDR3.